The 32 T cell receptor beta chains given below trace back to one sample, sequenced in a study of shared clonotypes between healthy human individuals. Here immunoSEQ multiplex PCR was the method, and the copy in TCRdb shows in-frame clones only, minus some. The sample holds millions of clones, roughly 91% seen once. The naive CD8 population came from CD45RO-negative cells selected for CCR7, without terminally differentiated effector memory CD45RA+ cells. Sequencing was carried out using naive CD8+ T cells from PBMCs. All receptors come from a young man in good health. Some clones in this sample may be carry-over from other donors' samples.

The rearrangement uses TRBV28 and TRBJ2-5; 8 nucleotides match TRBD1. Germline assignment: CDR1 MDHEN and CDR2 SYDVKM. The CDR3 spans 15 residues. With V trimmed by 1 base and J by 4 bases, 5 bases remained unmatched. The CDR3 sequence is CASSLFGDRPETQYF. The CDR3 nucleotides read TGTGCCAGCAGTTTATTTGGGGACAGGCCAGAGACCCAGTACTTC.

The chain uses TRBV5-4 and TRBJ2-1; 8 bases fit TRBD1. The trim removed 2 bases at V and 15 bases at J, leaving 4 bases unmatched. The V gene's germline CDR1 is SGHNT and CDR2 YYREEE (reference sequence). CDR3 length equals 11 residues. DNA for the CDR3: TGTGCCAGCAGCTTAGGACAGGGTGCGTTCTTC. The encoded protein is CASSLGQGAFF.

The chain has TRBV10-3 and TRBJ2-3; D is tentatively TRBD1 or TRBD2 (5 bases each). This CDR3 spans 17 amino acids. The germline V and J ends were trimmed by 0 bases and 0 bases, with 13 bases remaining between them. From germline, CDR1 is ENHRY and CDR2 SYGVKD. As DNA, the CDR3 is TGTGCCATCAGTGAGTCGAGACAGCGCGGGAGCACAGATACGCAGTATTTT. Its translation is CAISESRQRGSTDTQYF.

Comments on this clone: The same CDR3 is also encoded by other DNA sequences in this sample. The V call is TRBV19, the J call TRBJ1-1; no reliable D call. The V end lost 3 bases, the J end lost 1 base, and 6 bases lay between the germline ends. The CDR3 runs to 13 residues. CDR1 and CDR2 (germline): LNHDA, SQIVND (reference sequence). CDR3 DNA: TGTGCCAGTAGTATTTCGAGGAACACTGAAGCTTTCTTT. Residues: CASSISRNTEAFF.

The chain couples TRBV6-1 to TRBJ1-5, with D unclear. With 7 bases removed from V and 1 base from J, the gap between germline ends came to 14 bases. The CDR3 is 15 residues long. The germline V gene has CDR1 MNHNS and CDR2 SASEGT. The CDR3 DNA is TGTGCCAGCACCTCGGGGTCGTTCAGCAATCAGCCCCAGCATTTT. Its translation is CASTSGSFSNQPQHF.

This chain uses TRBV30 with TRBJ1-2; no reliable D call. Trimming left V 3 bases short and J 6 bases short, with 14 bases between. The CDR3 covers 13 residues. Germline V gene data show CDR1 as GTSNPN and CDR2 as SVGIG (reference sequence). CDR3 sequence reads: CAWRVGRFNGYTF. The CDR3 coding sequence is TGTGCCTGGAGAGTTGGACGGTTTAATGGCTACACCTTC.

This clone came up once. The chain joins TRBV28 to TRBJ2-2; D is ambiguous. Germline-derived CDR1 and CDR2 are MDHEN and SYDVKM. The CDR3 spans 12 residues. Trimming cost V 8 bases and J 5 bases, with 9 bases left between them. Written as DNA, the CDR3 is TGTGCCAGCGGATTTGGGACCGGGGAGCTGTTTTTT. Its translation is CASGFGTGELFF.

This chain links TRBV6-6 with TRBJ1-2; no reliable D call. Trimming stripped 2 bases from V and 2 bases from J, with 12 bases between. CDR1 is MNHNY and CDR2 is SVGAGI in the germline V gene (reference sequence). CDR3 length: 15 amino acids. The CDR3 spells CASSYPDSWNYGYTF. Written as DNA, the CDR3 is TGTGCCAGCAGTTACCCGGATTCTTGGAACTATGGCTACACCTTC.

Turning to this clone: Different DNA sequences within this sample yield the same CDR3. The chain combines TRBV28 with TRBJ1-5, with 8 bases that match TRBD1. Germline trimming cut 4 bases from V and 6 bases from J; bases unmatched to any gene: 5. Germline assignment: CDR1 MDHEN and CDR2 SYDVKM. The CDR3 extends over 14 amino acids. CDR3 sequence (DNA): TGTGCCAGCAGTTCCGGACAGGGCAGTCAGCCCCAGCATTTT. Its translation: CASSSGQGSQPQHF.

The rearrangement links TRBV15 to TRBJ2-1; 10 nucleotides agree with TRBD2. The V and J ends lost 9 bases and 7 bases, in that order; junction bases with no gene match: 9. The germline V gene has CDR1 LNHNV and CDR2 YYDKDF (reference sequence). The CDR3 contains 14 residues. CDR3: CATVGGSGRNEQFF. The CDR3 DNA sequence: TGTGCCACTGTTGGAGGTAGCGGGAGGAATGAGCAGTTCTTC.

The gene calls are TRBV28 and TRBJ1-2; 10 bases match TRBD1. Unmatched junction bases numbered 5, after V lost 0 bases and J lost 4 bases. This CDR3 contains 16 residues. Germline CDR1 reads MDHEN; CDR2 reads SYDVKM. The CDR3 reads CASSLWDRGGSYGYTF. In DNA form, the CDR3 reads TGTGCCAGCAGTTTATGGGACAGGGGGGGAAGCTATGGCTACACCTTC.

The chain employs TRBV27 and TRBJ2-7; TRBD1 might be the D (5 bases). V gave up 8 bases and J gave up 1 base, with 12 bases separating them. The CDR3 runs 13 residues. The germline V gene has CDR1 MNHEY and CDR2 SMNVEV (reference sequence). The CDR3 sequence: CASLGDSSYEQYF. The CDR3 bases are TGTGCCAGCCTAGGGGATTCATCCTACGAGCAGTACTTC.

The V gene is TRBV28, the J gene TRBJ2-1; D is possibly TRBD2 (6 bases). The CDR3 is made up of 16 amino acids. CDR1 MDHEN and CDR2 SYDVKM come from the germline V gene. The V gene lost 5 bases and the J gene lost 4 bases, with 18 bases spanning the gap. CDR3 residues: CASSQETRWPYNEQFF. CDR3 nucleotide sequence: TGTGCCAGCAGTCAAGAGACTAGGTGGCCGTACAATGAGCAGTTCTTC.

This clone was recorded once. This sequence joins TRBV5-1 and TRBJ1-4, with D possibly matching TRBD1 (6 bases). The length of the CDR3 is 16 residues. The V gene lost 1 base and the J gene lost 4 bases, with 14 bases spanning the gap. The germline gives CDR1 SGHRS, CDR2 YFSETQ. CDR3 DNA: TGCGCCAGCAGCTTGACCAGGGGAGGCGGTAATGAAAAACTGTTTTTT. Residues: CASSLTRGGGNEKLFF. The full variable domain, its missing parts supplied by reference TRBV5-1 and TRBJ1-4, is KAGVTQTPRYLIKTRGQQVTLSCSPISGHRSVSWYQQTPGQGLQFLFEYFSETQRNKGNFPGRFSGRQFSNSRSEMNVSTLELGDSALYLCASSLTRGGGNEKLFFGSGTQLSVL.

The chain couples TRBV9 to TRBJ1-2; TRBD1 agrees at 9 bases. Germline V gene sequence: CDR1 SGDLS, CDR2 YYNGEE. The junction had 14 bases not matched to a gene; V was cut back by 2 bases and J by 6 bases. This CDR3 contains 17 residues. This CDR3 reads CASSVTGGGLVGDGYTF. CDR3 in DNA: TGTGCCAGCAGCGTTACAGGGGGCGGACTGGTAGGGGATGGCTACACCTTC.

The chain uses TRBV2 and TRBJ2-4, with D tentatively TRBD1 or TRBD2 (5 bases each). The length of the CDR3 is 17 residues. Germline lookup yields CDR1 SNHLY and CDR2 FYNNEI. V lost 3 bases and J 3 bases, leaving 18 bases between the germline ends. The CDR3 coding sequence is TGTGCCAGCAGTGACCCGAGGGGAACTAGAGGCAAAAACATTCAGTACTTC. Residues: CASSDPRGTRGKNIQYF.

DNA of the CDR3: TGTGCCAGCACCTTAAGGCCCGGGAATGAGCAGTTCTTC. Translation gives CASTLRPGNEQFF. V and J are TRBV2 and TRBJ2-1; D gene unclear. V shed 7 bases and J shed 7 bases, with 14 bases lying between them. CDR1 is SNHLY, CDR2 FYNNEI, per germline. The CDR3 sequence is 13 residues long.

The V gene is TRBV28, the J gene TRBJ2-7, with 8 bases identical to TRBD2. J lost 6 bases, V lost 4 bases, and 8 bases had no gene match. Germline V CDR1 and CDR2: MDHEN, SYDVKM. This CDR3 contains 14 residues. The CDR3 loop reads CASSSPSGRGEQYF. As DNA, the CDR3 is TGTGCCAGCAGTTCCCCCTCCGGGAGGGGCGAGCAGTACTTC.

V usage is TRBV6-5 and J usage is TRBJ2-7; D unresolved. V dropped 8 bases and J dropped 6 bases, with 11 bases sitting between them. The germline gives CDR1 MNHEY, CDR2 SVGAGI. The CDR3 runs to 11 residues. CDR3 bases: TGTGCCAGCCATTTCGGCGCCGAGCAGTACTTC. Translating it yields CASHFGAEQYF.

V and J are TRBV5-1 and TRBJ2-1; 11 bases are shared with TRBD1. This CDR3 comprises 16 residues. The germline V gene has CDR1 SGHRS and CDR2 YFSETQ. V gave up 3 bases and J gave up 5 bases; unmatched junction bases: 7. In nucleotides, the CDR3 is TGCGCCAGCAGCTCTAACCGGGACAGGGGGGACAATGAGCAGTTCTTC. Its protein is CASSSNRDRGDNEQFF.

The chain is built from TRBV9 and TRBJ2-3; either TRBD1 or TRBD2 may fit D (5 bases each). Between the trimmed V and J ends, which lost 2 bases and 5 bases, there was a span of 15 bases. This CDR3 has 15 amino acids. Germline CDR1 is SGDLS and CDR2 is YYNGEE. CDR3 nucleotides: TGTGCCAGCAGCGTCTCCGGGGCCGTTTTAGATACGCAGTATTTT. The encoded protein is CASSVSGAVLDTQYF.

The J gene is TRBJ2-1, the V gene TRBV19; 9 bases are a match to TRBD2. Germline-derived CDR1 and CDR2 are LNHDA and SQIVND (reference sequence). The CDR3 is 16 amino acids. Trimming took 6 bases from V and 2 from J; bases not matched to a gene: 8. The DNA for the CDR3 is TGTGCCAGTAGATGGGCTAGCGGGGCGACCTACAATGAGCAGTTCTTC. The encoded protein is CASRWASGATYNEQFF.

The chain carries TRBV30 and TRBJ1-6; D remains ambiguous. This CDR3 is built from 14 residues. The V gene's germline CDR1 is GTSNPN and CDR2 SVGIG (reference sequence). V lost 3 bases and J lost 1, with 7 bases in between. CDR3: CAWRRISYNSPLHF. In DNA form, the CDR3 reads TGTGCCTGGAGGAGGATTTCCTATAATTCACCCCTCCACTTT.

With regard to this clone: This specimen includes other DNA sequences encoding the same CDR3. V usage is TRBV7-9 and J usage is TRBJ2-1, with 8 bases that match TRBD1. Germline CDR1 SEHNR, CDR2 FQNEAQ (reference sequence). The CDR3 covers 12 residues. The trim removed 5 bases at V and 8 bases at J, leaving 2 bases unmatched. CDR3 DNA: TGTGCCAGCAGCCTGACAGGGGATGAGCAGTTCTTC. Protein sequence: CASSLTGDEQFF.

The J gene is TRBJ1-1, the V gene TRBV6-4; D is ambiguous. CDR1 is MRHNA, CDR2 SNTAGT, per germline. The CDR3 is made up of 13 amino acids. V was clipped by 6 bases and J by 0 bases, with 8 bases between them. CDR3 coding DNA: TGTGCCAGCAGCTACTTCATGAACACTGAAGCTTTCTTT. Amino acids: CASSYFMNTEAFF.

V and J are TRBV29-1 and TRBJ2-4, with TRBD2 matching over 7 bases. V gave up 4 bases and J gave up 7 bases; unmatched junction bases: 4. This CDR3 contains 12 residues. Germline lookup yields CDR1 SQVTM and CDR2 ANQGSEA. This chain's CDR3 is CSVGTGGNIQYF. The CDR3 DNA follows: TGCAGCGTTGGGACCGGGGGGAACATTCAGTACTTC.

With regard to this clone: The sample contains more than one DNA sequence encoding this CDR3. The chain combines TRBV7-2 with TRBJ2-7; D unresolved. The CDR3 runs to 13 residues. The germline V gene encodes CDR1 SGHTA and CDR2 FQGNSA. V lost 0 bases, J lost 3 bases, and 6 bases lay in between. Here the CDR3 reads CASSLAFGYEQYF. The CDR3 nucleotides are TGTGCCAGCAGCTTAGCCTTTGGCTACGAGCAGTACTTC. The full variable domain, completed using reference TRBV7-2 and TRBJ2-7, is GAGVSQSPSNKVTEKGKDVELRCDPISGHTALYWYRQSLGQGLEFLIYFQGNSAPDKSGLPSDRFSAERTGGSVSTLTIQRTQQEDSAVYLCASSLAFGYEQYFGPGTRLTVT.

This clone was seen only a few times. V is TRBV27 and J is TRBJ1-2; TRBD1 aligns across 7 bases. The CDR3 is made up of 13 amino acids. Germline V lookup: CDR1 MNHEY, CDR2 SMNVEV (reference sequence). V gave up 7 bases and J gave up 4 bases; unmatched junction bases: 6. The CDR3 DNA sequence: TGTGCCAGCACCCACGGGACAGCCTATGGCTACACCTTC. Residues: CASTHGTAYGYTF.

On this clone itself: A single base separates this from a much larger clone, so it may be a read error. The same CDR3 can be traced to other DNA sequences in this sample. The V gene is TRBV4-2, the J gene TRBJ1-1; D not certain. CDR1 LGHNA and CDR2 YNFKEQ come from the germline V gene. Trimming removed 1 base from V and 1 base from J, with 4 bases in between. The CDR3 consists of 13 residues. CDR3 amino acids: CASSQGGNTEAFF. The CDR3, as DNA: TGTGCCAGCAGCCAAGGGGGGAACACTGAAGCTTTCTTT.

A single count supports this clone. This sequence joins TRBV13 and TRBJ2-1; a weak D match, TRBD2 (6 bases). The CDR3 contains 14 residues. V lost 6 bases and J lost 10, with 19 bases in between. Germline CDR1 reads PRHDT; CDR2 reads FYEKMQ (reference sequence). CDR3 sequence: CASSNRDSRTEQFF. The CDR3 coding sequence is TGTGCCAGCAGTAACCGGGACTCCCGCACGGAGCAGTTCTTC.

The gene calls are TRBV7-2 and TRBJ2-1; 12 nucleotides line up with TRBD2. CDR1 and CDR2 from the germline V gene are SGHTA and FQGNSA. V gave up 5 bases and J gave up 2 bases; unmatched junction bases: 7. This CDR3 contains 17 residues. The CDR3 DNA reads as TGTGCCAGCAGCCCAGGAAGACTAGCGGGAGCCTACAATGAGCAGTTCTTC. Residues: CASSPGRLAGAYNEQFF.

The chain combines TRBV27 with TRBJ2-1, with a weak D call TRBD2 (6 bases). Germline V lookup: CDR1 MNHEY, CDR2 SMNVEV (reference sequence). Trimming left V 6 bases short and J 4 bases short, with 16 bases between. The CDR3 length is 15 residues. Written as DNA, the CDR3 is TGTGCCAGCAGCTCAAGGGACTGGGTATACAATGAGCAGTTCTTC. Translated: CASSSRDWVYNEQFF.